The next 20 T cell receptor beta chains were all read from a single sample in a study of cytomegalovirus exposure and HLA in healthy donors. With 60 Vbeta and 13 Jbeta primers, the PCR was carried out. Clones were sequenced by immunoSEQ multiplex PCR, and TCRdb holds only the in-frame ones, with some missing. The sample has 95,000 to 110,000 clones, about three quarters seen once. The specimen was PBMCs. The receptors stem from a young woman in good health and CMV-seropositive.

The CDR3, as DNA: TGTGCCAGTAGTATATCGGCAGGGAACAATGAGCAGTTCTTC. Its protein is CASSISAGNNEQFF. The chain is built from TRBV19 and TRBJ2-1; D possibly corresponds to TRBD1 (5 bases). The CDR3 has 14 amino acids. Trimming pared 2 bases from V and 5 bases from J, leaving 10 bases between. The germline V gene has CDR1 LNHDA and CDR2 SQIVND (reference sequence). The complete variable domain, with remaining parts taken from reference TRBV19 and TRBJ2-1, reads DGGITQSPKYLFRKEGQNVTLSCEQNLNHDAMYWYRQDPGQGLRLIYYSQIVNDFQKGDIAEGYSVSREKKESFPLTVTSAQKNPTAFYLCASSISAGNNEQFFGPGTRLTVL.

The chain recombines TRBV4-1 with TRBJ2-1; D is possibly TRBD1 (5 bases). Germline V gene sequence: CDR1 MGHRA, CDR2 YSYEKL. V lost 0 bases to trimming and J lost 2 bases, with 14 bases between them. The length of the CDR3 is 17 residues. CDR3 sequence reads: CASSQDSGRVTYNEQFF. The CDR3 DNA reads TGCGCCAGCAGCCAAGATTCTGGCAGGGTAACCTACAATGAGCAGTTCTTC.

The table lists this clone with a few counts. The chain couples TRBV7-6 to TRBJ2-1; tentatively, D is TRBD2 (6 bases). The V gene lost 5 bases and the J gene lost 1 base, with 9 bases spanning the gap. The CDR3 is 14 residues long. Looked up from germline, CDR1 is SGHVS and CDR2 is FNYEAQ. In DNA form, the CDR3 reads TGTGCCAGCAGCCCAGGACTATCCTACAATGAGCAGTTCTTC. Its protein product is CASSPGLSYNEQFF.

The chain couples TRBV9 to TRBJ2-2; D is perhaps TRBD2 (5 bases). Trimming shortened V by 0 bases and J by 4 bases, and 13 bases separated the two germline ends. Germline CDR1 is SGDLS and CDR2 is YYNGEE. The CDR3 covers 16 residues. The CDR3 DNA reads TGTGCCAGCAGCGTAGGGTTGGACTTGATCACCGGGGAGCTGTTTTTT. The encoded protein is CASSVGLDLITGELFF.

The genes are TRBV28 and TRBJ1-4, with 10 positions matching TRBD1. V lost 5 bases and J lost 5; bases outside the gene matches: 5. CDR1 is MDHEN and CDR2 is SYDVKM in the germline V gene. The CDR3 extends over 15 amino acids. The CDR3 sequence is CASSDRDRGNEKLFF. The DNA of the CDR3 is TGTGCCAGCAGTGACCGGGACAGGGGAAATGAAAAACTGTTTTTT.

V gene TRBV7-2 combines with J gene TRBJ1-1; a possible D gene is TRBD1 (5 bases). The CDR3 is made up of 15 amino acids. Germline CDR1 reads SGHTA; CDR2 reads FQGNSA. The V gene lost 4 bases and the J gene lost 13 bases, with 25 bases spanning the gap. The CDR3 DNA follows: TGTGCCAGCAGCTCGCAGATCAGCCAGGACCGGGGGGATTTCTTT. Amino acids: CASSSQISQDRGDFF.

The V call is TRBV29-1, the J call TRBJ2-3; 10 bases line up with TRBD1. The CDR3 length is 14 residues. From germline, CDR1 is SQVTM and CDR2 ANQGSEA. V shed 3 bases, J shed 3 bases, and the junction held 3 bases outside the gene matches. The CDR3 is CSVDRTGGTDTQYF. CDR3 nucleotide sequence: TGCAGCGTTGATCGGACAGGGGGGACAGATACGCAGTATTTT.

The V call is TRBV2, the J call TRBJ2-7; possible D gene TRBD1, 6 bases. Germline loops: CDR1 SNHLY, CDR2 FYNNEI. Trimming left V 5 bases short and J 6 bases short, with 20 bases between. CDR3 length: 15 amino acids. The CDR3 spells CASSLAGQILGEQYF. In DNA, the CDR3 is TGTGCCAGCAGTCTAGCAGGACAGATTTTGGGCGAGCAGTACTTC.

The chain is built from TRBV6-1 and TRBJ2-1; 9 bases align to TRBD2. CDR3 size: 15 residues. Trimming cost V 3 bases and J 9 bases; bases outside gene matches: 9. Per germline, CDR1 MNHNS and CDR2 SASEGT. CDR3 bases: TGTGCCAGCAGTGAGTATAAAGCGGGAGGAATTGAGCAGTTCTTC. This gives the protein CASSEYKAGGIEQFF.

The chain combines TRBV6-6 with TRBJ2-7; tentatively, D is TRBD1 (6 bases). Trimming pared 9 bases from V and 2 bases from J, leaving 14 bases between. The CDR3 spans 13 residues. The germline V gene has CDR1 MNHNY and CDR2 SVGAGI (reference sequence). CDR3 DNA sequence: TGTGCCAGGAGATCCAGGGGAACCTACGAGCAGTACTTC. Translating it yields CARRSRGTYEQYF.

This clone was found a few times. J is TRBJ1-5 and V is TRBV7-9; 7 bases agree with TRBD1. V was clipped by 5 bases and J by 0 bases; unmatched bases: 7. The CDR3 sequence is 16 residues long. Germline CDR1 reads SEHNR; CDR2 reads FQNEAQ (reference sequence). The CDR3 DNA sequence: TGTGCCAGCAGCCCGGGGACAGTACATAGCAATCAGCCCCAGCATTTT. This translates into CASSPGTVHSNQPQHF.

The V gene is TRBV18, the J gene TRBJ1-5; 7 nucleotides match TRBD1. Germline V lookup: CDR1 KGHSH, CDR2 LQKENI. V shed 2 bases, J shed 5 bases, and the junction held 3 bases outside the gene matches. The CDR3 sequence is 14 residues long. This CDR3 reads CASSPWQGDQPQHF. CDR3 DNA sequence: TGTGCCAGCTCACCATGGCAGGGGGATCAGCCCCAGCATTTT.

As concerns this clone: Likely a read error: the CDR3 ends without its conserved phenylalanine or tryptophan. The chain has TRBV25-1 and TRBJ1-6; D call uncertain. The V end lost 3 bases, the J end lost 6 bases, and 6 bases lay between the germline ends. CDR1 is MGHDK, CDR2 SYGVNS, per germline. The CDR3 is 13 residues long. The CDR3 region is CASSETFNSPLHV. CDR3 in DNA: TGTGCCAGCAGTGAGACTTTTAATTCACCCCTCCACGTT.

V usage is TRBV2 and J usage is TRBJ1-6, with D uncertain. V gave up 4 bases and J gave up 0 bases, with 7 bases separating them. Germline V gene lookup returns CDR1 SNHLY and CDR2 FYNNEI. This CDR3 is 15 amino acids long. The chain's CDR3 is CASSVDNSYNSPLHF. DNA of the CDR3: TGTGCCAGCAGTGTCGACAACTCCTATAATTCACCCCTCCACTTT.

CDR3 nucleotide sequence: TGTGCCAGCAGCTCTCAGGGGAACACTGAAGCTTTCTTT. Amino acids: CASSSQGNTEAFF. The rearrangement joins TRBV7-3 to TRBJ1-1; D perhaps matches TRBD1 (5 bases). Trimming removed 4 bases from V and 1 base from J, with 7 bases in between. CDR3 size: 13 residues. Germline V gene sequence: CDR1 SGHTA, CDR2 FQGTGA.

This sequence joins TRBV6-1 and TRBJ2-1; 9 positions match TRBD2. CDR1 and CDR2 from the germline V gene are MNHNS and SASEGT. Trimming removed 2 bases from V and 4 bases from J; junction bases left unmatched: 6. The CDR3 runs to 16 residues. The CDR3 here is CASSESAGGTYNEQFF. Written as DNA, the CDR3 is TGTGCCAGCAGTGAATCGGCGGGAGGGACGTACAATGAGCAGTTCTTC.

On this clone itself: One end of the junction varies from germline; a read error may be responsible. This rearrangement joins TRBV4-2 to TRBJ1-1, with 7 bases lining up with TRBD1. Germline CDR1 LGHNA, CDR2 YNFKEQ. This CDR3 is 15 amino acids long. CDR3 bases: TGTGCCAGCAGCCACCCCGGACAGGCCCCGGGGAGCGTGCTCTTT. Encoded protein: CASSHPGQAPGSVLF.

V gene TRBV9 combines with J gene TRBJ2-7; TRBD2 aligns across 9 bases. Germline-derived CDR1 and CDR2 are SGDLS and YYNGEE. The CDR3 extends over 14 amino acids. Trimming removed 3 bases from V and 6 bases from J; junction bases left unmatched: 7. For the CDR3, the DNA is TGTGCCAGCAGCGGGGGACTAGCTCCGCTCGAGCAGTACTTC. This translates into CASSGGLAPLEQYF. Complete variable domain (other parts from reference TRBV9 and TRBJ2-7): DSGVTQTPKHLITATGQRVTLRCSPRSGDLSVYWYQQSLDQGLQFLIQYYNGEERAKGNILERFSAQQFPDLHSELNLSSLELGDSALYFCASSGGLAPLEQYFGPGTRLTVT.

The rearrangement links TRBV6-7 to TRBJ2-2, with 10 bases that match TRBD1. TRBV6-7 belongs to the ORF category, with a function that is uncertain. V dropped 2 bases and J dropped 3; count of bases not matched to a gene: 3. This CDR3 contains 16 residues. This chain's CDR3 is CASSYGGTGDTGELFF. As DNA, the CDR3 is TGTGCCAGCAGTTACGGGGGGACAGGGGACACCGGGGAGCTGTTTTTT.

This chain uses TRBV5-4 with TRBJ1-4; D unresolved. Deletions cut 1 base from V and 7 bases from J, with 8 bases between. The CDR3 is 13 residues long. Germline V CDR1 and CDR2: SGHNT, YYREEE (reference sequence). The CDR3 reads CASSLSGLEKLFF. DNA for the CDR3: TGTGCCAGCAGCTTGAGCGGGCTTGAAAAACTGTTTTTT.